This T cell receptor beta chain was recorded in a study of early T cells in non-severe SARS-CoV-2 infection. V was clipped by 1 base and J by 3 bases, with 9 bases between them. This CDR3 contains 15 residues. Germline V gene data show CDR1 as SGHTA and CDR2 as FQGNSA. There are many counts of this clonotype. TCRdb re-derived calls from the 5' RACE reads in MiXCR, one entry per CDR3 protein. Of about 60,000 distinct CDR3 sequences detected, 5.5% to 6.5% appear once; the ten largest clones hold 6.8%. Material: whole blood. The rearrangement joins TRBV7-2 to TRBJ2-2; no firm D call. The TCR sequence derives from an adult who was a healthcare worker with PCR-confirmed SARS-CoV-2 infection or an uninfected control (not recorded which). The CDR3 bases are TGTGCCAGCAGCTTAGAGGGCTTGGACACCGGGGAGCTGTTTTTT. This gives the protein CASSLEGLDTGELFF.